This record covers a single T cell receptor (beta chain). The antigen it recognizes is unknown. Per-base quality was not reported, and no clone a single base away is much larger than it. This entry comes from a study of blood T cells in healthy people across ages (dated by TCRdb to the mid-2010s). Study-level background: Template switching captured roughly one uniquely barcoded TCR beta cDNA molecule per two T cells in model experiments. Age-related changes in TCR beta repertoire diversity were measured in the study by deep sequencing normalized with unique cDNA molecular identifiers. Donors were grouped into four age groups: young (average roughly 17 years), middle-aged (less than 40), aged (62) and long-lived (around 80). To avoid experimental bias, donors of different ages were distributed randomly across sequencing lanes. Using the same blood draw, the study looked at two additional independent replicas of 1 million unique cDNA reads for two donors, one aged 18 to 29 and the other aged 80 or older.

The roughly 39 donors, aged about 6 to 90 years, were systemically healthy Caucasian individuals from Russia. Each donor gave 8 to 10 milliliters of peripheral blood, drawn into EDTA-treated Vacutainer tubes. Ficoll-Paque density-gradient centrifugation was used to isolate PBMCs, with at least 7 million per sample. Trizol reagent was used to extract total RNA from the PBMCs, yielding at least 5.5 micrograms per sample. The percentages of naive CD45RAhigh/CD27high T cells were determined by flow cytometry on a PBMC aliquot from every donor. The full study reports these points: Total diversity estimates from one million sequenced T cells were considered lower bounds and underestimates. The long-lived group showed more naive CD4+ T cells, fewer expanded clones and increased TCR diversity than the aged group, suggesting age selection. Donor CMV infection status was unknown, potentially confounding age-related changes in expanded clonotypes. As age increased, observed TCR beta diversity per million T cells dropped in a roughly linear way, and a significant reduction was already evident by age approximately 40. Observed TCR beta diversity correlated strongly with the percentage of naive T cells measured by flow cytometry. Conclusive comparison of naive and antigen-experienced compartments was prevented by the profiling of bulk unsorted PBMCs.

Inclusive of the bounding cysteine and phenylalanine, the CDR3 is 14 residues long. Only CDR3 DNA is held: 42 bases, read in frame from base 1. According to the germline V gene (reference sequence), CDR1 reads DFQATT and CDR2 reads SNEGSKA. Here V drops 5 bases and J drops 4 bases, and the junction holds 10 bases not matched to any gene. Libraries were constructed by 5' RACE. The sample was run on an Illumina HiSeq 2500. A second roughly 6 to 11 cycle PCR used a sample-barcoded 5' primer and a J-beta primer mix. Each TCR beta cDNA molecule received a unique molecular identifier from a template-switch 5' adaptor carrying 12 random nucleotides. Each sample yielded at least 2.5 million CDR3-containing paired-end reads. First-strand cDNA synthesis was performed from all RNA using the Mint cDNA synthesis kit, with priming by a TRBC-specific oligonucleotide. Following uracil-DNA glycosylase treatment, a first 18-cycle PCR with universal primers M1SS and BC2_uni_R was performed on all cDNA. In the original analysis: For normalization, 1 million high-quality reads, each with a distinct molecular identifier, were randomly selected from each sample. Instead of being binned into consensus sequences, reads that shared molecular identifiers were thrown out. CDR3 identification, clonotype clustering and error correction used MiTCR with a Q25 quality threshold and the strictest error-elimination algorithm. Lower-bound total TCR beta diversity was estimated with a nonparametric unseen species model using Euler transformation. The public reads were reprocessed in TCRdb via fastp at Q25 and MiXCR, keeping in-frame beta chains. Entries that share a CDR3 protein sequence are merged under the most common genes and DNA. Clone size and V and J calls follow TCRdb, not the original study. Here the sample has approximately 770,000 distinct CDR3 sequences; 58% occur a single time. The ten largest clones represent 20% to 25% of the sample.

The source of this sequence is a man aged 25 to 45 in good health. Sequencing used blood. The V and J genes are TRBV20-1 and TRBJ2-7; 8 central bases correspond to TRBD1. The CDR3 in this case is CSAAQGALLYEQYF. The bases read TGCAGTGCTGCTCAGGGGGCTTTGTTATACGAGCAGTACTTC.